Below are 24 T cell receptor beta chains sequenced from a single sample in a study of regulatory T cells in long-lasting Graves disease. Time point given: persistent/refractory GD, antithyroid drugs over 5 years with positive TRAb. The TCR library was made from RNA extracted from PBMCs. Researchers made TCR beta libraries by using iRepertoire HTBI primers and running Arm-PCR on CDR3 regions. One entry per CDR3 protein, called by TCRdb with MiXCR from the multiplex PCR reads. The repertoire consists of roughly 300,000 distinct CDR3 sequences, with 15% to 20% occurring once and the leading ten covering roughly 27%. Sequenced material: peripheral blood mononuclear cells (PBMCs), taken when the disease was refractory, from a patient treated with antithyroid drugs. Source of these receptors: a female donor with Graves disease.

This clonotype was detected a few times. This chain joins TRBV5-1 and TRBJ1-2; TRBD1 might be the D (6 bases). V gave up 2 bases and J gave up 3 bases, with 20 bases separating them. The CDR3 runs to 17 residues. Germline lookup yields CDR1 SGHRS and CDR2 YFSETQ. The DNA for the CDR3 is TGCGCCAGCAGCTTCGCCCCTGACACAGGGTTCTACTATGGCTACACCTTC. Translation gives CASSFAPDTGFYYGYTF.

In this sample, this clonotype turned up many times. Germline and junction disagree at one end, which may indicate a read error. The chain recombines TRBV5-5 with TRBJ2-2, with 8 bases matching TRBD1. The CDR3 totals 16 residues. Germline assignment: CDR1 SGHKS and CDR2 YYEKEE (reference sequence). The CDR3 loop is CASSPPSGQGTGELFF. In nucleotides, the CDR3 is TGCGCCAGCAGCCCGCCCTCCGGACAGGGTACCGGGGAGCTGTTTTTT.

This clonotype was counted between two and nine times. The chain has TRBV12-3 or TRBV12-4 and TRBJ2-2; 13 nucleotides match TRBD2. The V and J ends lost 5 bases and 0 bases, in that order; junction bases with no gene match: 9. There are 19 residues in the CDR3. In DNA form, the CDR3 reads TGTGCCAGCAGTCGCAGACTAGCGGGGGGACGAACGAACACCGGGGAGCTGTTTTTT. It specifies CASSRRLAGGRTNTGELFF.

Comments on this clonotype: A read error may explain this, as a much larger clone is one base away. The chain combines TRBV30 with TRBJ2-7, with TRBD1 matching 9 bases. The CDR3 runs 14 residues. CDR1 GTSNPN and CDR2 SVGIG come from the germline V gene (reference sequence). The CDR3 protein is CAFSTGGRTYELYF. The CDR3 DNA is TGTGCCTTTTCAACAGGGGGCCGCACCTACGAGCTGTACTTC.

This chain uses TRBV20-1 with TRBJ2-1, with 15 bases fitting TRBD2. Germline loops: CDR1 DFQATT, CDR2 SNEGSKA (reference sequence). V was pared by 0 bases and J by 9 bases, with 6 bases of the junction left unmatched. This CDR3 comprises 16 residues. The chain's CDR3 is CSARDGTSGRRAEQFF. The DNA of the CDR3 is TGCAGTGCTAGAGATGGGACTAGCGGGAGGAGGGCTGAGCAGTTCTTC.

This clonotype came up many times. The V and J genes are TRBV2 and TRBJ1-2; D may be TRBD1 (6 bases). Germline V CDR1 and CDR2: SNHLY, FYNNEI. The CDR3 totals 13 residues. Trimming removed 2 bases from V and 5 bases from J, with 9 bases in between. The CDR3 DNA reads as TGTGCCAGCAGTGAAAGACAGGCGTATGGCTACACCTTC. It specifies CASSERQAYGYTF.

This clonotype was found many times. The chain has TRBV11-2 and TRBJ1-1, with D perhaps matching TRBD1 (5 bases). V shed 3 bases and J shed 5 bases, with 19 bases lying between them. The CDR3 runs 16 residues. Germline V gene sequence: CDR1 SGHAT, CDR2 FQNNGV. The CDR3 region is CASSFLRGRTGTEAFF. CDR3 coding DNA: TGTGCCAGCAGCTTTTTAAGGGGTCGAACGGGGACTGAAGCTTTCTTT.

Remarks on this clonotype: This could be a read error, since a much larger clone is one nucleotide away. Since the CDR3 does not end with the conserved phenylalanine or tryptophan, this likely comes from a read error. The chain recombines TRBV27 with TRBJ2-7; 8 bases are shared with TRBD1. The trim removed 5 bases at V and 3 bases at J, leaving 12 bases unmatched. CDR1 is MNHEY and CDR2 is SMNVEV in the germline V gene (reference sequence). The CDR3 contains 16 residues. Written as DNA, the CDR3 is TGTGCCAGCAGTGCACAGGGGGGAATGGGCCTCTACGAGCAGTACCTC. It specifies CASSAQGGMGLYEQYL.

This chain connects TRBV5-1 to TRBJ2-3; weak D call: TRBD2 (6 bases). Germline CDR1 and CDR2: SGHRS and YFSETQ. V was trimmed by 0 bases and J by 9 bases, leaving 11 bases between them. The CDR3 is 13 amino acids. The CDR3 here is CASSLGDRGTQYF. DNA of the CDR3: TGCGCCAGCAGCTTGGGGGACCGGGGGACGCAGTATTTT.

This clonotype was observed a few times. CDR3 amino acids: CASSLGLAGVAYEQYF. CDR3 sequence (DNA): TGCGCCAGCAGCTTGGGACTAGCGGGAGTGGCCTACGAGCAGTACTTC. This sequence joins TRBV5-1 and TRBJ2-7; 12 bases match TRBD2. The CDR3 consists of 16 residues. Unmatched junction bases numbered 3, after V lost 0 bases and J lost 2 bases. Germline V CDR1 and CDR2: SGHRS, YFSETQ.

The sample holds many counts of this clonotype. The V and J genes are TRBV28 and TRBJ1-2; D possibly corresponds to TRBD1 (5 bases). Trimming took off 7 bases at V and 4 bases at J, with 28 bases between the two ends. CDR1 is MDHEN and CDR2 is SYDVKM in the germline V gene. CDR3 length: 18 residues. The CDR3 nucleotides read TGTGCCAGCAATGGAAACGCAGGGAATCGGGTTCGAGGCTATGGCTACACCTTC. Encoded protein: CASNGNAGNRVRGYGYTF.

The CDR3 is CASRTFDRNNEQFF. CDR3 DNA sequence: TGTGCCAGCAGAACTTTCGACAGGAACAATGAGCAGTTCTTC. The rearrangement links TRBV28 to TRBJ2-1; perhaps TRBD1 as D (6 bases). From germline, CDR1 is MDHEN and CDR2 SYDVKM. V was cut by 6 bases and J by 5 bases, with 14 bases left in between. The CDR3 runs to 14 residues.

This clonotype was observed many times. This chain joins TRBV2 and TRBJ2-6; D is uncertain. The CDR3 covers 13 residues. The V end was cut by 0 bases, the J end by 19 bases, with 16 bases between. Germline V lookup: CDR1 SNHLY, CDR2 FYNNEI. This CDR3 reads CASSEALGVPITF. CDR3 in DNA: TGTGCCAGCAGTGAAGCGCTTGGGGTCCCTATAACTTTC.

This clonotype was seen repeatedly, ten times or more. CDR3 region: CASSPLRGQGYEQYF. The CDR3 DNA follows: TGTGCCAGCAGCCCGCTTCGGGGACAGGGGTACGAGCAGTACTTC. This rearrangement joins TRBV11-2 to TRBJ2-7; 10 bases are a match to TRBD1. V trimming: 5 bases; J trimming: 4 bases; junction bases outside the gene matches: 8. The CDR3 totals 15 residues. Germline-derived CDR1 and CDR2 are SGHAT and FQNNGV.

This clonotype was counted at least ten times. This chain joins TRBV12-3 or TRBV12-4 and TRBJ2-7, with D possibly TRBD2 on 7 matching bases. Trimming left V 6 bases short and J 4 bases short, with 16 bases between. CDR3 length equals 14 residues. CDR3 sequence: CASSLAGAGYEQYF. CDR3 sequence (DNA): TGTGCCAGCAGCTTGGCGGGGGCTGGGTACGAGCAGTACTTC.

In nucleotides, the CDR3 is TGTGCCAGCAGTGCGCGGACTAGGGTCGATGAGCAGTTCTTC. Its protein product is CASSARTRVDEQFF. J is TRBJ2-1 and V is TRBV2; 7 bases line up with TRBD2. V trimming: 4 bases; J trimming: 8 bases; junction bases outside the gene matches: 8. The germline V gene has CDR1 SNHLY and CDR2 FYNNEI. The CDR3 runs 14 residues.

This clonotype was detected only a few times. The rearrangement links TRBV7-3 to TRBJ2-2; D possibly corresponds to TRBD2 (7 bases). CDR3 size: 17 residues. Germline loops: CDR1 SGHTA, CDR2 FQGTGA. V dropped 1 base and J dropped 0 bases, with 12 bases sitting between them. CDR3 sequence (DNA): TGTGCCAGCAGCTTAATAGGCGGGGGCCCGAACACCGGGGAGCTGTTTTTT. Its translation is CASSLIGGGPNTGELFF.

CDR3 DNA: TGCAGCGCCATGCTCGAAATCGGGACAGAAAATGAAAAACTGTTTTTT. Translation gives CSAMLEIGTENEKLFF. The V call is TRBV29-1, the J call TRBJ1-4; 7 bases map to TRBD1. This CDR3 contains 16 residues. Germline CDR1 SQVTM, CDR2 ANQGSEA. The trim removed 7 bases at V and 5 bases at J, leaving 16 bases unmatched.

Only a few counts were recorded for this clonotype. The chain employs TRBV10-3 and TRBJ1-2; D might be TRBD1 (5 bases). Looked up from germline, CDR1 is ENHRY and CDR2 is SYGVKD. V was trimmed by 4 bases and J by 8 bases, leaving 14 bases between them. CDR3 length: 13 amino acids. The CDR3 is CAISGTSCCGYTF. The CDR3 coding sequence is TGTGCCATCAGTGGGACATCTTGCTGCGGCTACACCTTC.

In this sample, this clonotype turned up many times. The chain recombines TRBV27 with TRBJ1-5; 9 positions match TRBD1. CDR3 length equals 15 residues. Per germline, CDR1 MNHEY and CDR2 SMNVEV (reference sequence). The V segment lost 4 bases and the J segment 3 bases; nucleotides outside the gene matches: 4. This chain's CDR3 is CASSWTGANNQPQHF. For the CDR3, the DNA is TGTGCCAGCAGTTGGACAGGGGCGAACAATCAGCCCCAGCATTTT.

This clonotype was seen a handful of times. The CDR3 region has the DNA TGTGCCAGCAGCCCCGGGACAGGGGGCCTATACGAGCAGTACTTC. Protein sequence: CASSPGTGGLYEQYF. The V gene is TRBV3-1, the J gene TRBJ2-7; 12 bases map to TRBD1. Germline CDR1 is LGHDT and CDR2 is YNNKEL (reference sequence). The junction had 5 bases not matched to a gene; V was cut back by 4 bases and J by 4 bases. The CDR3 covers 15 residues.

The chain has TRBV9 and TRBJ1-1; no clear D. This CDR3 comprises 13 residues. Germline V gene lookup returns CDR1 SGDLS and CDR2 YYNGEE. Trimming cost V 2 bases and J 3 bases, with 8 bases left between them. The CDR3 nucleotides are TGTGCCAGCAGCGTGAGAGGATACACTGAAGCTTTCTTT. The encoded protein is CASSVRGYTEAFF.

In its sample, this clonotype was seen a few times. The chain carries TRBV3-1 and TRBJ1-6, with a tentative D call TRBD1 (5 bases). The CDR3 is made up of 18 amino acids. Germline V gene data show CDR1 as LGHDT and CDR2 as YNNKEL (reference sequence). V was cut by 0 bases and J by 0 bases, with 12 bases left in between. Here the CDR3 reads CASSQDGGWRSYNSPLHF. The CDR3 region has the DNA TGTGCCAGCAGCCAAGATGGGGGTTGGCGCTCCTATAATTCACCCCTCCACTTT.

This clonotype was picked up a small number of times. The CDR3 region is CASSQEVTLSYEQYF. CDR3 in DNA: TGTGCCAGCAGCCAAGAAGTTACTCTGTCCTACGAGCAGTACTTC. The rearrangement links TRBV4-2 to TRBJ2-7; D gene unclear. Germline CDR1 LGHNA, CDR2 YNFKEQ. CDR3 length: 15 amino acids. Between the trimmed V and J ends, which lost 0 bases and 1 base, there was a span of 10 bases.